This TCR beta chain was sequenced in a study of CD8 T cells in Susac syndrome. The CDR3 loop spans 13 amino acids. Deletions cut 5 bases from V and 8 bases from J, with 12 bases between. CDR1 is MNHEY, CDR2 SMNVEV, per germline (reference sequence). This clonotype was picked up a small number of times. Random hexamers served to reverse transcribe about 0.5 to 1 ug RNA. A single record per CDR3 protein comes from TCRdb applying MiXCR to the immunoSEQ multiplex PCR reads. The table lists 250,000 to 300,000 distinct CDR3 sequences, around 83% of them singletons. The sample comprised CD8+ T cells from PBMCs. The TCR comes from a human donor with multiple sclerosis. The chain has TRBV27 and TRBJ1-4, with D hard to call. This CDR3 reads CASSLLGEEKLFF. The CDR3 DNA reads as TGTGCCAGCAGTCTTCTGGGAGAGGAAAAACTGTTTTTT. Full variable domain (missing parts from reference TRBV27 and TRBJ1-4): EAQVTQNPRYLITVTGKKLTVTCSQNMNHEYMSWYRQDPGLGLRQIYYSMNVEVTDKGDVPEGYKVSRKEKRNFPLILESPSPNQTSLYFCASSLLGEEKLFFGSGTQLSVL.